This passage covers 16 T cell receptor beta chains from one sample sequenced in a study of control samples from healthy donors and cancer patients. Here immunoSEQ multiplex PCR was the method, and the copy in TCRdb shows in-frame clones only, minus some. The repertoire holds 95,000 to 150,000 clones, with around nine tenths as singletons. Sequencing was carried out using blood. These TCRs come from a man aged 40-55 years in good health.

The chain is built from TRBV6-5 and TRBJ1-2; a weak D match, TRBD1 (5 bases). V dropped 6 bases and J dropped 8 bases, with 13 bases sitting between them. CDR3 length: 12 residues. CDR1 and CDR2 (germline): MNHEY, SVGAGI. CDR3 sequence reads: CASRKTSGGYTF. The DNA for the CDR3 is TGTGCCAGCAGGAAAACGTCAGGGGGCTACACCTTC.

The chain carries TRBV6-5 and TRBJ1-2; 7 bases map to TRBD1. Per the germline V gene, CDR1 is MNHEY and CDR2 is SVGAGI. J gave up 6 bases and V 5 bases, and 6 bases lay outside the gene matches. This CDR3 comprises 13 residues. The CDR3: CASSPTGRHGYTF. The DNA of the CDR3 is TGTGCCAGCAGTCCGACAGGGAGGCATGGCTACACCTTC.

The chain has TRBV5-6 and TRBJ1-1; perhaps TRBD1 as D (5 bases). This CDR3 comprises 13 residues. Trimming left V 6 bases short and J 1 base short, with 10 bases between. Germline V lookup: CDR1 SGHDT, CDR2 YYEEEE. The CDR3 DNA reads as TGTGCCAGCACCGGGGACCGGAACACTGAAGCTTTCTTT. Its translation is CASTGDRNTEAFF.

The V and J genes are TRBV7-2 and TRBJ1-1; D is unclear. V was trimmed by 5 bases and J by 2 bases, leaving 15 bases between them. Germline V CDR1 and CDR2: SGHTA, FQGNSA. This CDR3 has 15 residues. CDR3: CASSPRTTANTEAFF. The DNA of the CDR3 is TGTGCCAGCAGCCCGCGCACGACCGCCAACACTGAAGCTTTCTTT.

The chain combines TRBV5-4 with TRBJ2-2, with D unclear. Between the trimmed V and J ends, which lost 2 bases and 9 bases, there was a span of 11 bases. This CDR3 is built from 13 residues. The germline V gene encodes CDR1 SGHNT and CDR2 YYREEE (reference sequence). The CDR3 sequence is CASSFGGQRELFF. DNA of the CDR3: TGTGCCAGCAGCTTCGGTGGCCAGAGGGAGCTGTTTTTT.

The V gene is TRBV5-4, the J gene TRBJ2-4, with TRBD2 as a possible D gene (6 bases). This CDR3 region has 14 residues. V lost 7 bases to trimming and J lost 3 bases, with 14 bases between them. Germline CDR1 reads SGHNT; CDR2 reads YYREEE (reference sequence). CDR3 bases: TGTGCCAGCGGGAATGGGGGAGGCAAAAACATTCAGTACTTC. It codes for CASGNGGGKNIQYF.

In DNA, the CDR3 is TGTGCCAGCAGAGCTCCGGGACTAGGACTGAATGAGCAGTTCTTC. Translating gives CASRAPGLGLNEQFF. The chain is built from TRBV6-5 and TRBJ2-1, with 8 positions matching TRBD2. With 6 bases clipped from V and 7 bases from J, the junction kept 11 bases outside the gene matches. Germline assignment: CDR1 MNHEY and CDR2 SVGAGI. There are 15 residues in the CDR3.

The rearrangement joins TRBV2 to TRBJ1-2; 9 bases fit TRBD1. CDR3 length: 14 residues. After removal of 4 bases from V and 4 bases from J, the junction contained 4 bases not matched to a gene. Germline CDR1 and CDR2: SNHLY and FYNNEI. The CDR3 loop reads CASSGQGGSYGYTF. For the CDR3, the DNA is TGTGCCAGCAGTGGACAGGGGGGTAGCTATGGCTACACCTTC. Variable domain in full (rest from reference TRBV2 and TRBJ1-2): EPEVTQTPSHQVTQMGQEVILRCVPISNHLYFYWYRQILGQKVEFLVSFYNNEISEKSEIFDDQFSVERPDGSNFTLKIRSTKLEDSAMYFCASSGQGGSYGYTFGSGTRLTVV.

CDR3 sequence reads: CATSSPGQANTGELFF. CDR3 in DNA: TGTGCCACCAGCAGTCCGGGACAGGCGAACACCGGGGAGCTGTTTTTT. This chain joins TRBV15 and TRBJ2-2, with 8 bases identical to TRBD1. Germline CDR1 and CDR2: LNHNV and YYDKDF (reference sequence). V dropped 3 bases and J dropped 0; count of bases not matched to a gene: 3. The CDR3 has 16 residues.

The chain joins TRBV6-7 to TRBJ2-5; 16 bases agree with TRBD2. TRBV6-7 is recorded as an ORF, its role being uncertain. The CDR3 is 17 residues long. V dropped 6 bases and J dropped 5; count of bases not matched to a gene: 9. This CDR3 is CASRCGTSGGAWETQYF. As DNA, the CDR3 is TGTGCCAGCAGATGCGGGACTAGCGGGGGGGCCTGGGAGACCCAGTACTTC.

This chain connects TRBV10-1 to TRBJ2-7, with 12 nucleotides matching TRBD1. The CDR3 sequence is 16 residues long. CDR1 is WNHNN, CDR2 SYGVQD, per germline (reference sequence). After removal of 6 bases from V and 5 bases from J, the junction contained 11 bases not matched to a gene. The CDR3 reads CASRRNPGQGADEQYF. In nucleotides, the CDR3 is TGCGCCAGCAGAAGAAATCCGGGACAGGGGGCCGACGAGCAGTACTTC.

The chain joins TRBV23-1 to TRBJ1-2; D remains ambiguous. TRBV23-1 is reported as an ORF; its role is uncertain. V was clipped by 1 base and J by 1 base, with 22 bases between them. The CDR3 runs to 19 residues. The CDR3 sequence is CASSQLWSPQPSRNYGYTF. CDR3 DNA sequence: TGCGCCAGCAGTCAATTGTGGTCCCCGCAACCCTCACGTAACTATGGCTACACCTTC.

CDR3 bases: TGTGCCAGCAGCCAAGATACGACAGCCGCAGATACGCAGTATTTT. This encodes CASSQDTTAADTQYF. V and J are TRBV3-1 (or the pseudogene TRBV3-2) and TRBJ2-3; D is perhaps TRBD1 (5 bases). The V gene's germline CDR1 is LGHDT and CDR2 YNNKEL (reference sequence). The CDR3 runs 15 residues. V was clipped by 0 bases and J by 4 bases, with 11 bases between them.

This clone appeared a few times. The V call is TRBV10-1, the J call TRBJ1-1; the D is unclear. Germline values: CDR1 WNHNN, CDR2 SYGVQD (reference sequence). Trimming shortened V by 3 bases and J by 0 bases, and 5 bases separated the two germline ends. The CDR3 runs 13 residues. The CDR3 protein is CASSERVNTEAFF. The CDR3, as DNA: TGCGCCAGCAGTGAACGGGTGAACACTGAAGCTTTCTTT.

The CDR3 nucleotides read TGTGCCAGCAGGCCAGGGGATCTAAACTATGGCTACACCTTC. This codes for CASRPGDLNYGYTF. This sequence joins TRBV6-6 and TRBJ1-2, with D possibly being TRBD1 (6 bases). Per the germline V gene, CDR1 is MNHNY and CDR2 is SVGAGI (reference sequence). This CDR3 has 14 residues. V was pared by 6 bases and J by 2 bases, with 13 bases between.

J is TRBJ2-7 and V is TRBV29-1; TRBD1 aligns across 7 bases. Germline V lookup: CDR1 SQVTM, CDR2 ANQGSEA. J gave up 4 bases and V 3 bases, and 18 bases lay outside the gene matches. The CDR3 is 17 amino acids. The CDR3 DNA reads TGCAGCGTTGAGATTGGAGACAGGGCCCTTCTAACTTACGAGCAGTACTTC. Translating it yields CSVEIGDRALLTYEQYF.